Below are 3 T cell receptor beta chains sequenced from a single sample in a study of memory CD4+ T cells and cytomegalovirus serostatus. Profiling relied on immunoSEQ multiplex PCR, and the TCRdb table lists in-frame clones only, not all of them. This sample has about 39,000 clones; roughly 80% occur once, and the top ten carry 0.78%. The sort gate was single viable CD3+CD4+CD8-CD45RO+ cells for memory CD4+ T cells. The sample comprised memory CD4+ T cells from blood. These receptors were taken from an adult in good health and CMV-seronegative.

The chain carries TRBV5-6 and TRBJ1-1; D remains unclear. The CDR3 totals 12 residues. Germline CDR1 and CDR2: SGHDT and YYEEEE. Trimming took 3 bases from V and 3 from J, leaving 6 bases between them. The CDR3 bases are TGTGCCAGCAGCTCCCCATACACTGAAGCTTTCTTT. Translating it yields CASSSPYTEAFF.

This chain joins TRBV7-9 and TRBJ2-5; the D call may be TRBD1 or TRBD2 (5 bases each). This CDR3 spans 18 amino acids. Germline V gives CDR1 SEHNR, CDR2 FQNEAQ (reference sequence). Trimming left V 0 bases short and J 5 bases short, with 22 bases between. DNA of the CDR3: TGTGCCAGCAGCTTAGCATACACTATCCAGGGCGAGGGGGAGACCCAGTACTTC. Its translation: CASSLAYTIQGEGETQYF.

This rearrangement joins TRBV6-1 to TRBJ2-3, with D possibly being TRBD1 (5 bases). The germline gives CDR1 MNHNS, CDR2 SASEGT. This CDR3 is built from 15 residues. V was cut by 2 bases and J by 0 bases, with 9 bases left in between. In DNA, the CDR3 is TGTGCCAGCAGTGAAAGGGGTTCTAGCACAGATACGCAGTATTTT. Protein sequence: CASSERGSSTDTQYF.